Shown below are 13 T cell receptor beta chains from a single sample sequenced in a study of radiotherapy plus CTLA-4 blockade in lung cancer. The method was immunoSEQ multiplex PCR; TCRdb's version includes in-frame clones alone and lacks a portion of them. This table has roughly 76,000 clones, 70% to 85% appearing once. The specimen was peripheral blood, collected from a patient treated with radiotherapy plus ipilimumab. The receptor set was obtained from a human donor with non-small cell lung cancer whose response to radiotherapy plus ipilimumab could not be evaluated.

Here the CDR3 DNA reads TGTGCCAGCAGTCGGGACAGGGGAAACACTGAAGCTTTCTTT. Translation gives CASSRDRGNTEAFF. This sequence joins TRBV6-6 and TRBJ1-1; 10 nucleotides line up with TRBD1. Germline CDR1 is MNHNY and CDR2 is SVGAGI (reference sequence). The CDR3 has 14 residues. V lost 5 bases, J lost 2 bases, and 2 bases stayed unmatched.

The chain uses TRBV5-7 and TRBJ1-4, with unresolved D. TRBV5-7 is an ORF, and what it does is uncertain. This CDR3 contains 14 residues. The ends were cut back, 5 bases at V and 10 bases at J, with 18 bases in the middle. CDR3 loop: CASSLCRSCGKLFF. The CDR3 bases are TGTGCCAGCAGTCTCTGCAGATCGTGTGGAAAACTGTTTTTT.

The rearrangement links TRBV5-1 to TRBJ2-7; 12 bases align to TRBD2. This CDR3 spans 18 amino acids. V lost 3 bases, J lost 0 bases, and 10 bases stayed unmatched. Germline V gene lookup returns CDR1 SGHRS and CDR2 YFSETQ. CDR3 loop: CASSSPTETSGSSYEQYF. In DNA form, the CDR3 reads TGCGCCAGCAGCTCCCCGACGGAGACTAGCGGGAGCTCCTACGAGCAGTACTTC.

The rearrangement links TRBV19 to TRBJ1-1; TRBD1 might be the D (5 bases). CDR3 length: 14 amino acids. Germline values: CDR1 LNHDA, CDR2 SQIVND (reference sequence). Trimming shortened V by 1 base and J by 5 bases, and 11 bases separated the two germline ends. The chain's CDR3 is CASSIAGGITEAFF. DNA of the CDR3: TGTGCCAGTAGTATAGCCGGGGGTATTACTGAAGCTTTCTTT.

This clone was observed a handful of times. The V gene is TRBV11-3, the J gene TRBJ1-3; D remains unclear. Trimming pared 3 bases from V and 4 bases from J, leaving 10 bases between. The CDR3 is made up of 14 amino acids. Germline V CDR1 and CDR2: SGHNT, YENEEA. CDR3 in DNA: TGTGCCAGCAGCTTTTCCGGGGTAGGAAACACCATATATTTT. The encoded protein is CASSFSGVGNTIYF.

The V gene is TRBV5-8, the J gene TRBJ2-6; D unclear. Germline values: CDR1 SGHTS, CDR2 YDEGEE. The CDR3 sequence is 20 residues long. The V end lost 3 bases, the J end lost 0 bases, and 22 bases lay between the germline ends. As DNA, the CDR3 is TGTGCCAGCAGCTCCATTTGGCGTCGTAGTGGAGCCTCTGGGGCCAACGTCCTGACTTTC. Amino acids: CASSSIWRRSGASGANVLTF.

The table lists this clone with a few counts. The rearrangement joins TRBV5-1 to TRBJ2-1; D is unresolved. This CDR3 is 13 amino acids long. From germline, CDR1 is SGHRS and CDR2 YFSETQ. V gave up 1 base and J gave up 4 bases, with 6 bases separating them. The CDR3 here is CASSLSGYNEQFF. CDR3 bases: TGCGCCAGCAGCTTGTCCGGGTACAATGAGCAGTTCTTC.

This rearrangement joins TRBV7-9 to TRBJ2-3; a weak D match, TRBD2 (6 bases). V was shortened by 2 bases and J by 2 bases, with 17 bases between the two germline ends. The CDR3 sequence is 17 residues long. Looked up from germline, CDR1 is SEHNR and CDR2 is FQNEAQ (reference sequence). The CDR3 DNA sequence: TGTGCCAGCAGCTTAAGGAGGAGTAGCGGAACCACAGATACGCAGTATTTT. Protein sequence: CASSLRRSSGTTDTQYF. Looking up the rest from reference TRBV7-9 and TRBJ2-3 gives the full variable domain: DTGVSQNPRHKITKRGQNVTFRCDPISEHNRLYWYRQTLGQGPEFLTYFQNEAQLEKSRLLSDRFSAERPKGSFSTLEIQRTEQGDSAMYLCASSLRRSSGTTDTQYFGPGTRLTVL.

This clone was observed a handful of times. This rearrangement joins TRBV5-1 to TRBJ2-1, with D perhaps matching TRBD2 (6 bases). The CDR3 loop spans 15 amino acids. The V end lost 0 bases, the J end lost 2 bases, and 9 bases lay between the germline ends. Looked up from germline, CDR1 is SGHRS and CDR2 is YFSETQ. This CDR3 reads CASSLDGSTYNEQFF. In nucleotides, the CDR3 is TGCGCCAGCAGCTTGGACGGGAGCACCTACAATGAGCAGTTCTTC.

CDR3 sequence reads: CASSPLQGRYEQYF. Here the CDR3 DNA reads TGTGCCAGTAGTCCGTTACAGGGGAGGTACGAGCAGTACTTC. V gene TRBV19 combines with J gene TRBJ2-7, with D perhaps TRBD1 (7 bases). Germline V gene lookup returns CDR1 LNHDA and CDR2 SQIVND (reference sequence). V lost 5 bases and J 4 bases, leaving 15 bases between the germline ends. This CDR3 is 14 amino acids long.

The chain joins TRBV6-5 to TRBJ1-2, with a possible D match to TRBD1 (6 bases). This CDR3 has 13 residues. Germline CDR1 reads MNHEY; CDR2 reads SVGAGI. V was pared by 0 bases and J by 8 bases, with 10 bases between. The CDR3 DNA reads TGTGCCAGCAGTTACTCGGGGGCCGTCGGCTACACCTTC. It codes for CASSYSGAVGYTF.

V is TRBV5-1 and J is TRBJ2-1; 7 bases match TRBD2. CDR1 and CDR2 (germline): SGHRS, YFSETQ. V dropped 0 bases and J dropped 9; count of bases not matched to a gene: 12. The CDR3 spans 16 residues. Written as DNA, the CDR3 is TGCGCCAGCAGCTTGGCCAGACTAGCCGGCATGGGTGAGCAGTTCTTC. Translating gives CASSLARLAGMGEQFF.

The V gene is TRBV14, the J gene TRBJ1-1; D remains unclear. V was clipped by 3 bases and J by 4 bases, with 12 bases between them. This CDR3 comprises 14 residues. Germline CDR1 is SGHDN and CDR2 is FVKESK. CDR3: CASSHLGGSTEAFF. CDR3 nucleotide sequence: TGTGCCAGCAGCCATCTCGGTGGGAGCACTGAAGCTTTCTTT.